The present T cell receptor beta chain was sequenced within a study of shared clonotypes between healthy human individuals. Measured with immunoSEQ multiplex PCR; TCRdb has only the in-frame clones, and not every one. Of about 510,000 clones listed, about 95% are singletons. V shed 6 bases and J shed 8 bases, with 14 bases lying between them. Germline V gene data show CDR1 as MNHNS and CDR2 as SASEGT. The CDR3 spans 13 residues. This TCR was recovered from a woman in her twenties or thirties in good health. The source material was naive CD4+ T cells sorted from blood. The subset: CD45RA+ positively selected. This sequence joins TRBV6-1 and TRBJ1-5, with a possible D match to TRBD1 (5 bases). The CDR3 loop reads CASRGRFNEPQHF. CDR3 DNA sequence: TGTGCCAGCAGGGGACGGTTTAATGAGCCCCAGCATTTT.